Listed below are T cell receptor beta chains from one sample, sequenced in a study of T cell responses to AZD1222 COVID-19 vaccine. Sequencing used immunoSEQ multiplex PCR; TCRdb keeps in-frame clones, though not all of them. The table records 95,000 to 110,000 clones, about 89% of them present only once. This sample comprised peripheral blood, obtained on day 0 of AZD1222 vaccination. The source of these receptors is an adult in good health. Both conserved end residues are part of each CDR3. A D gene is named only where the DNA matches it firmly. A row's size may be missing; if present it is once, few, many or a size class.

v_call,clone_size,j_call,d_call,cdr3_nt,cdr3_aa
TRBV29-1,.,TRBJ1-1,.,TGCAGCGTTGTAGGGGGAAGCACTGAAGCTTTCTTT,CSVVGGSTEAFF
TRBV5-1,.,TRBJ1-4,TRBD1,TGCGCCAGCAGCCATTCGCCCGGGACAGCTTTTGCAACTAATGAAAAACTGTTTTTT,CASSHSPGTAFATNEKLFF
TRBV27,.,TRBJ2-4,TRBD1,TGTGCCAGCAGTTGGACAGGGGGGAACATTCAGTACTTC,CASSWTGGNIQYF
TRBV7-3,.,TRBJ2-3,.,TGTGCCAGCAGCTTAACGGGGGGGCCTTCAGATACGCAGTATTTT,CASSLTGGPSDTQYF
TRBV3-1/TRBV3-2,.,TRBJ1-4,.,TGTGCCAGCAGCCAGACAACAACTAATGAAAAACTGTTTTTT,CASSQTTTNEKLFF
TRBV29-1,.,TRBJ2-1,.,TGCAGCGTCGCCCCCCTGTTATCCTACAATGAGCAGTTCTTC,CSVAPLLSYNEQFF
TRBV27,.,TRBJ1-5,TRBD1,TGTGCCAGCAGTCCAGGGACAGACGGTCAGCCCCAGCATTTT,CASSPGTDGQPQHF
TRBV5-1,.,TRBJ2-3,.,TGCGCCAGCAGCTTGCAAATCGGGGGGCTGACAGATACGCAGTATTTT,CASSLQIGGLTDTQYF
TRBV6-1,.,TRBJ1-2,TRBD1,TGTGCCAGCAGTGAAACTGTCGGGGACAGGGCTAACTATGGCTACACCTTC,CASSETVGDRANYGYTF
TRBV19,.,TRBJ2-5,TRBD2,TGTGCCAGTAGTTACGCGGGGGTCCGGGGAGAGACCCAGTACTTC,CASSYAGVRGETQYF
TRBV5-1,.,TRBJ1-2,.,TGCGCCAGCAGCTTAGATCCGGGAAAAAATAACTTGGGCTACACCTTC,CASSLDPGKNNLGYTF
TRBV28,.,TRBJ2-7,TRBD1,TGTGCCAGCACCAGCCCGGACAGGGGCTCCTACGAGCAGTACTTC,CASTSPDRGSYEQYF
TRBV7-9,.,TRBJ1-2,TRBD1,TGTGCCAGCAGCTTACCAGGGGGAAGCTATGGCTACACCTTC,CASSLPGGSYGYTF
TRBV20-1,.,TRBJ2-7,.,TGCAGTGCCCATTCTAACTACGAGCAGTACTTC,CSAHSNYEQYF
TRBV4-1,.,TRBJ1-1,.,TGCGCCAGCAGCCAAGACGAACTAGTAAATTTGGAGAGGAACACTGAAGCTTTCTTT,CASSQDELVNLERNTEAFF
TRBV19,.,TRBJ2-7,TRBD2,TGTGCCAGCAAACAAATAGCGGGCGAGCCCTACGAGCAGTACTTC,CASKQIAGEPYEQYF
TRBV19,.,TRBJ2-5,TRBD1,TGTGCCAGTAGTATAGCCCCCGGACAGGGATCGGAGACCCAGTACTTC,CASSIAPGQGSETQYF
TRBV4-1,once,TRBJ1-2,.,TGCGCCAGCAGCCAAGGGGGCATTGATGGCTACACCTTC,CASSQGGIDGYTF
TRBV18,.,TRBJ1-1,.,TGTGCCAGCTCACGACCGGAGGGGGGACCTGAAGCTTTCTTT,CASSRPEGGPEAFF
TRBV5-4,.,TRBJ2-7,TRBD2,TGTGCCAGCAGCTTGGGGACTAGCGGGGACTCCTACGAGCAGTACTTC,CASSLGTSGDSYEQYF
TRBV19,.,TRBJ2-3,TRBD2,TGTGCCAGTAGGGGACTAGTAGGGGTCACAGATACGCAGTATTTT,CASRGLVGVTDTQYF
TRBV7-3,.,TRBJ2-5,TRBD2,TGTGCCAGCAGCACTCAACCGGGGGGGCAGGAGACCCAGTACTTC,CASSTQPGGQETQYF
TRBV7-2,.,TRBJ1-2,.,TGTGCCAGCAGCACCCGACAGGACCTCTCCAACTATGGCTACACCTTC,CASSTRQDLSNYGYTF
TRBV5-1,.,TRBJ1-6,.,TGCGCCAGCAGCTTGCTGGCTCCGCGGGATTCACCCCTCCACTTT,CASSLLAPRDSPLHF
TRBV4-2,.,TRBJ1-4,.,TGTGCCAGCAGCCAAGATTCCGGCCCGGACAGACTACGGTTT,CASSQDSGPDRLRF
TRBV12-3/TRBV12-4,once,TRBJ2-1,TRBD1,TGTGCCAGCAGTTTGACAGGGCTTCGGGTCTTC,CASSLTGLRVF
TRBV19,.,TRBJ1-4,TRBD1,TGTGCCAGTAGAAGGGACAGGGAAGGTGAAAAACTGTTTTTT,CASRRDREGEKLFF
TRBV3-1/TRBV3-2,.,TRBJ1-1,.,TGTGCCAGCAGCCAACTAAGGGAGGGCTTCAGGGAAGCTTTCTTT,CASSQLREGFREAFF
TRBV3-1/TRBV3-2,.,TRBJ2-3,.,TGTGCCAGCAGCCCAGGGACTCTAGGGGAGACAGATACGCAGTATTTT,CASSPGTLGETDTQYF
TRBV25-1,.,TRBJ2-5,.,TGTGCCAGCAGTGGACCCGGGCCTGGGGAGACCCAGTACTTC,CASSGPGPGETQYF
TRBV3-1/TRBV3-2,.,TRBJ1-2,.,TGTGCCAGCAGCCAATTAGAGGGCTACACCTTC,CASSQLEGYTF
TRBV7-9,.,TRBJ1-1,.,TGTGCCAGCAGCTTAGAAGACACTTTTAAGGCTTTCTTT,CASSLEDTFKAFF
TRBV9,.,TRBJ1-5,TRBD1,TGTGCCAGCAGCGTCGGGACAGGGGGAAATCAGCCCCAGCATTTT,CASSVGTGGNQPQHF
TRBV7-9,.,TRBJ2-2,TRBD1,TGTGCCAGCAGCTGGTCAAGTGGGACAGGAGGTTCCGGGGAGCTGTTTTTT,CASSWSSGTGGSGELFF
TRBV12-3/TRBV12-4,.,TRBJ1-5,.,TGTGCCAGCAGCCAAGGGGCCAGTCAGCCCCAGCATTTT,CASSQGASQPQHF
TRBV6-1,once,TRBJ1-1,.,TGTGCCAGCAGTGAGTATGGTACAGCTCCTAACACTGAAGCTTTCTTT,CASSEYGTAPNTEAFF
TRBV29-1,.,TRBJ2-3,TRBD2,TGCAGCGTTGGACCTCCAGGACTAGCGTTCTCAGATACGCAGTATTTT,CSVGPPGLAFSDTQYF
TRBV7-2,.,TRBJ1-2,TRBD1,TGTGCCAGCAGCTTAGCGGGGGGGACAGTAACCTATGGCTACACCTTC,CASSLAGGTVTYGYTF
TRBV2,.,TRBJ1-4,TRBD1,TGTGCCAGCAGTGGACAGGGGGGCGAAAAACTGTTTTTT,CASSGQGGEKLFF
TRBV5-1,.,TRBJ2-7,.,TGCGCCAGCAGCTTGAGTGGGGGGGCAAGCTACGAGCAGTACTTC,CASSLSGGASYEQYF
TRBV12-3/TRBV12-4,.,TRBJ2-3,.,TGTGCCAGCCGAGGGAGCACAGATACGCAGTATTTT,CASRGSTDTQYF
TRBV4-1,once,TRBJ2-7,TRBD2,TGCGCCAGCAGCCAAGATGAGGCGGGGGGACTCTACGAGCAGTACTTC,CASSQDEAGGLYEQYF
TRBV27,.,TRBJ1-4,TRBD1,TGTGCCAGCAGTAGGACAGGGGTGACTAATGAAAAACTGTTTTTT,CASSRTGVTNEKLFF
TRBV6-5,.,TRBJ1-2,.,TGTGCCAGCAGTTACTCAGGGGATACTTATGGCTACACCTTC,CASSYSGDTYGYTF
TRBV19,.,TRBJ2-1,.,TGTGCCAGTAGTATAACGGCAGACAATGAGCAGTTCTTC,CASSITADNEQFF
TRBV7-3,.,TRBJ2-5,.,TGTGCCAGCAGCACCGAGGGAGTGGACCAAGAGACCCAGTACTTC,CASSTEGVDQETQYF
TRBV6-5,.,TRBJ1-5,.,TGTGCCAGCAGGGACAGAGATAGCAATCAGCCCCAGCATTTT,CASRDRDSNQPQHF